This TCR beta chain was retrieved from a study of T cell responses to AZD1222 COVID-19 vaccine. The study, taken as a whole, reports: Targets within unmutated variant regions were reportedly found for nearly half of spike-specific TCRs.

Comment on this clone: What it recognizes is unknown.

TCRdb's table, derived via immunoSEQ multiplex PCR, lists solely in-frame clones and lacks some. This repertoire shows 98,000 or so clones, approximately 91% found once; its top ten account for roughly 20%. CDR3 length: 13 residues. V was cut by 5 bases and J by 2 bases, with 9 bases left in between. Germline values: CDR1 GTSNPN, CDR2 SVGIG (reference sequence). This TCR derives from an adult in good health. V and J are TRBV30 and TRBJ1-4; maybe TRBD1 (6 bases). The material was peripheral blood, obtained on day 0 of AZD1222 vaccination. Written as DNA, the CDR3 is TGTGCCTGGGGAGGGGGTACTAATGAAAAACTGTTTTTT. This gives the protein CAWGGGTNEKLFF.